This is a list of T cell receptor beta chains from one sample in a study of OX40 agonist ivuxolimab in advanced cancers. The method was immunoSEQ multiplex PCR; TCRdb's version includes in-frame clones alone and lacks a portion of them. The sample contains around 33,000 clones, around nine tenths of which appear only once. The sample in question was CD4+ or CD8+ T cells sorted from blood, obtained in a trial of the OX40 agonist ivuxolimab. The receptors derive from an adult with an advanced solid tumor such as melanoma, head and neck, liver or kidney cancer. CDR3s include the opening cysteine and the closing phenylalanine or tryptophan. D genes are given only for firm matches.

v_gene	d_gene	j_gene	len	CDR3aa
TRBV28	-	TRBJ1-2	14	CASSSHTENYGYTF
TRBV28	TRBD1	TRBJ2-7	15	CASRLPGGAPYEQYF
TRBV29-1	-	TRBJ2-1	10	CSVHTGTQFF
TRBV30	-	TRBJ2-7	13	CAWSVSSDYERYF
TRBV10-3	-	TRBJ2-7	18	CAISVQGLKRTDYYEQYF
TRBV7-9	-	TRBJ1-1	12	CASKRGMAEAFF
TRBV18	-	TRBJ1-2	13	CASSPLDREGYTF
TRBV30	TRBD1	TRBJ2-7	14	CAWRQGAVSYEQYF
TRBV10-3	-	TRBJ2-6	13	CAIRLTGANVLTF
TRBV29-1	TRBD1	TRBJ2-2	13	CSVRTGGAGELFF
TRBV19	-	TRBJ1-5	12	CASNIVDQPQHF
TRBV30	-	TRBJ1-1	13	CAWSVQPSTEAFF
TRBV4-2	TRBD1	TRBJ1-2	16	CASSQAAGGPNYGYTF
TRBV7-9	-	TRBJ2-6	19	CASSLVSQFTDSGANVLTF
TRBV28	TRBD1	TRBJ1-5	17	CASSFLTGGRNNQPQHF
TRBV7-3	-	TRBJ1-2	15	CASSLDGEANYGYTF
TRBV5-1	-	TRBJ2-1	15	CASSFGRLSYNEQFF
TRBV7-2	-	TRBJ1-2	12	CASSLDNRPLVF
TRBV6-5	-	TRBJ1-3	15	CASSYQGDSGNTIYF
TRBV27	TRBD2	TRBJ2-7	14	CASSPGTSSYEQYF
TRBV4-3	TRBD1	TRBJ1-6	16	CASSLRDSSYNSPLHF
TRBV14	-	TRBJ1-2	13	CASSQQANYGYTF
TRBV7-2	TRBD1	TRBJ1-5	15	CASSLGDSLNQPQHF
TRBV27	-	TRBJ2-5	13	CASSLRGEETQYF
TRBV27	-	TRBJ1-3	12	CASISPGNTIYF
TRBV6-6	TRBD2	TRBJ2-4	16	CASRRLAGGRENIQYF
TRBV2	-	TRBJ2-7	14	CASSQILQGNEQYF
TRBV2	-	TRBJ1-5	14	CASSPRRSNQPQHF
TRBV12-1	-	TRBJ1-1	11	CASSSGTQAFF
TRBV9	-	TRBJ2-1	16	CASSVTPGPSANEQFF
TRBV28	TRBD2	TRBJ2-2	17	CASSLWGLAGGPGELFF
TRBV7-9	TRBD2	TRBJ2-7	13	CASSLALAAEQYF
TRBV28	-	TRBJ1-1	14	CASSPLLLNTEAFF
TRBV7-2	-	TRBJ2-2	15	CASSLLQGYAGELFF
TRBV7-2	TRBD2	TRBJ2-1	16	CASSSGLAGGQVEQFF
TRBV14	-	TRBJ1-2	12	CASSQDQYGYTF
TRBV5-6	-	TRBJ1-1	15	CASSPDTNMNTEAFF
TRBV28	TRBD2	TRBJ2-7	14	CASSRGLAGVWQYF